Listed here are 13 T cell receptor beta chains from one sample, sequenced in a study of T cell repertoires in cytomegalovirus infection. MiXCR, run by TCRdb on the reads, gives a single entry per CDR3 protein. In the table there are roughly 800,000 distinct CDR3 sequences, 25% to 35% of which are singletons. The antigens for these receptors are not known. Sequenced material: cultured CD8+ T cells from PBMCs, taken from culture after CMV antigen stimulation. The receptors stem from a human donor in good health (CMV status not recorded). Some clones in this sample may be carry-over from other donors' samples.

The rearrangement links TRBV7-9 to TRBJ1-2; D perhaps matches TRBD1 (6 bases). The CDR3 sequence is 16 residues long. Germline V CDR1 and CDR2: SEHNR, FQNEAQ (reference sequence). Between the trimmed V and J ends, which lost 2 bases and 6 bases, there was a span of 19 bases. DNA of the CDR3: TGTGCCAGCAGCTTATCTTTAACAGGGAGAGACCATGGCTACACCTTC. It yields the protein CASSLSLTGRDHGYTF.

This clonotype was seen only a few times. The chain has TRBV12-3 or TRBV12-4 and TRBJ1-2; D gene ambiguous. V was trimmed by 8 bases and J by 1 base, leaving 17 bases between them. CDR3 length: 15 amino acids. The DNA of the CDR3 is TGTGCCAGCCGCTCGGGGTTCACCTTTAACTATGGCTACACCTTC. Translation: CASRSGFTFNYGYTF.

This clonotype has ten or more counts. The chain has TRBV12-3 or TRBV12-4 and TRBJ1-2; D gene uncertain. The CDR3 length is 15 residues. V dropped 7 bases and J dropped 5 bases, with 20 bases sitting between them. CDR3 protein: CASTPGNPLIYGYTF. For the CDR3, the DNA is TGTGCCAGCACTCCCGGAAACCCATTAATATATGGCTACACCTTC.

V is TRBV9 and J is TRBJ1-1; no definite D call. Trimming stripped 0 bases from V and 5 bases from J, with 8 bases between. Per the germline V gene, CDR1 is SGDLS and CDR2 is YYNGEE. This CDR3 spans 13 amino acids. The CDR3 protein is CASSVGLRTEAFF. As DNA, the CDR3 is TGTGCCAGCAGCGTAGGGTTAAGGACTGAAGCTTTCTTT.

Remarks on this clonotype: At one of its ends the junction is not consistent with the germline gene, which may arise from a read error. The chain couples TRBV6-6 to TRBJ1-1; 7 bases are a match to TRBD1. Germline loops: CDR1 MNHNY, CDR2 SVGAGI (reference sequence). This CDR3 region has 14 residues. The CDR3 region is CANSPTGRNTEAFF. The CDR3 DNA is TGTGCCAACAGTCCGACAGGGAGGAACACTGAAGCTTTCTTT.

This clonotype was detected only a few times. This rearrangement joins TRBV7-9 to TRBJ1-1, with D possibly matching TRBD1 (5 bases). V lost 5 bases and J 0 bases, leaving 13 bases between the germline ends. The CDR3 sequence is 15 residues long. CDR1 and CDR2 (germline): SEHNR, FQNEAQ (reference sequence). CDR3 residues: CASSPGTVLNTEAFF. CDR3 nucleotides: TGTGCCAGCAGCCCCGGGACGGTCCTGAACACTGAAGCTTTCTTT.

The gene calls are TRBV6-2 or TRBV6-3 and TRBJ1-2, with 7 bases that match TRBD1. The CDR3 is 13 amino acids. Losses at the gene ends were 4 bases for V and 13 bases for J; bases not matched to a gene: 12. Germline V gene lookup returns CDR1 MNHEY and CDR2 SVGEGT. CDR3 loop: CASSFLHQGVGTF. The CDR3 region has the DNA TGTGCCAGCAGTTTCCTTCACCAGGGGGTTGGCACCTTC.

For the CDR3, the DNA is TGTGCCAGCAGACAGCCGGGACAGGGGGACCAACCCCCTCATAACTATGGCTACACCTTC. Residues: CASRQPGQGDQPPHNYGYTF. The chain recombines TRBV13 with TRBJ1-2; 11 bases are shared with TRBD1. Trimming took 6 bases from V and 1 from J; bases not matched to a gene: 19. CDR3 length equals 20 residues. Germline values: CDR1 PRHDT, CDR2 FYEKMQ (reference sequence).

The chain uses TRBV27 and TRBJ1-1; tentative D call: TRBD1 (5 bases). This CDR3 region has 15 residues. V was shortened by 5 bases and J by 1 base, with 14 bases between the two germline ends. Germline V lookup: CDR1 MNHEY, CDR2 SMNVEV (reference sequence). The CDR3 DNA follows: TGTGCCAGCAGTAAACCGGGACGGGGGAACACTGAAGCTTTCTTT. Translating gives CASSKPGRGNTEAFF.

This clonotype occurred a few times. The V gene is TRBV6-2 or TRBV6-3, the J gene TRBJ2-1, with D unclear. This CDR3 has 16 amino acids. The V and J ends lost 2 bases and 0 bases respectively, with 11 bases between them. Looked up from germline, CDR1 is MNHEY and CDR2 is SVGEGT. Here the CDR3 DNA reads TGTGCCAGCAGTTACCAATTATGGGGCTCCTACAATGAGCAGTTCTTC. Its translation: CASSYQLWGSYNEQFF.

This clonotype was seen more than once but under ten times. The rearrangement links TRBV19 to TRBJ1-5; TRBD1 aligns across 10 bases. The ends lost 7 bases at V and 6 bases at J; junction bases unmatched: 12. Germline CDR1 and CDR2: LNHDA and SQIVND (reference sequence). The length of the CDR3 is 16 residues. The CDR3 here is CASTLDGTGDVQPQHF. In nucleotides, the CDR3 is TGTGCCAGTACCCTTGATGGGACAGGGGATGTTCAGCCCCAGCATTTT.

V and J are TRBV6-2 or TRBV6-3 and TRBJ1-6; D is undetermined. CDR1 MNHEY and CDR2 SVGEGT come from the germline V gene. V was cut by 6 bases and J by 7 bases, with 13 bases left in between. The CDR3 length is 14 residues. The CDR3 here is CASSLREGNSPLHF. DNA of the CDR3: TGTGCCAGCAGCCTGAGGGAGGGCAATTCACCCCTCCACTTT.

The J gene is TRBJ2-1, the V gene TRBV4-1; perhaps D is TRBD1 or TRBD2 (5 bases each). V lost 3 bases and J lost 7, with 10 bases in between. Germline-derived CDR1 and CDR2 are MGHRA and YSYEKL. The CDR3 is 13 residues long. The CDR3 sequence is CASSQGVENEQFF. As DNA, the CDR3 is TGCGCCAGCAGCCAGGGGGTCGAAAATGAGCAGTTCTTC.